These 24 T cell receptor beta chains share one sample of origin, sequenced in a study of blood T cell repertoires in COVID-19. The table came from immunoSEQ multiplex PCR; TCRdb's copy has only in-frame clones and leaves some out. Seen here are about 91,000 clones, 70% to 90% observed once, and the top ten hold approximately 4.8%. The sequencing sample was made of peripheral blood. These receptors were obtained from an elderly woman with active COVID-19.

This chain links TRBV6-5 with TRBJ2-1; 9 bases match TRBD1. The germline gives CDR1 MNHEY, CDR2 SVGAGI. The CDR3 has 16 residues. Trimming at V came to 1 base and at J to 2 bases, leaving 3 bases not matched to a gene. The CDR3 sequence: CASSYLDRGTYNEQFF. CDR3 sequence (DNA): TGTGCCAGCAGTTACTTGGACAGGGGAACCTACAATGAGCAGTTCTTC.

This clone was seen more than once but under ten times. CDR3 DNA: TGTGCCATCAGTGATCCGGGACAAGGATCTACCTACGAGCAGTACTTC. Translation: CAISDPGQGSTYEQYF. The V call is TRBV10-3, the J call TRBJ2-7, with a possible D match to TRBD1 (6 bases). Germline CDR1 ENHRY, CDR2 SYGVKD. Trimming removed 3 bases from V and 2 bases from J, with 17 bases in between. The CDR3 sequence is 16 residues long.

DNA of the CDR3: TGTGCCAGCAGCCAAGCGGGGAAGACCCAGTACTTC. This translates into CASSQAGKTQYF. V gene TRBV3-1 (or the pseudogene TRBV3-2) combines with J gene TRBJ2-5, with D possibly TRBD2 on 5 matching bases. This CDR3 region has 12 residues. Trimming cost V 1 base and J 6 bases, with 6 bases left between them. Germline CDR1 and CDR2: LGHDT and YNNKEL (reference sequence).

The chain is built from TRBV10-2 and TRBJ2-7; the match to TRBD2 covers 10 bases. This CDR3 is built from 14 residues. Trimming took 7 bases from V and 6 from J; bases not matched to a gene: 9. Germline CDR1 and CDR2: WSHSY and SAAADI. The CDR3 spells CASTPSGSPREQYF. The DNA for the CDR3 is TGCGCCAGCACCCCTAGCGGGAGCCCTCGCGAGCAGTACTTC.

The chain has TRBV6-4 and TRBJ1-1; 9 bases line up with TRBD1. CDR1 is MRHNA, CDR2 SNTAGT, per germline. The V gene end was trimmed by 6 bases and the J gene end by 4 bases; junction bases not matched to a gene: 6. This CDR3 contains 14 residues. CDR3 sequence (DNA): TGTGCCAGCAGCACGGACAGGGGTGGCACTGAAGCTTTCTTT. Amino acids: CASSTDRGGTEAFF.

V is TRBV7-2 and J is TRBJ2-3; TRBD1 agrees at 12 bases. This CDR3 spans 16 amino acids. V shed 3 bases and J 2 bases; nucleotides not matched to a gene: 3. Germline values: CDR1 SGHTA, CDR2 FQGNSA. CDR3 in DNA: TGTGCCAGCAGCTTGGGACAGGGGGCTAACACAGATACGCAGTATTTT. Its protein is CASSLGQGANTDTQYF. The entire variable domain, with the rest obtained from reference TRBV7-2 and TRBJ2-3, is as follows: GAGVSQSPSNKVTEKGKDVELRCDPISGHTALYWYRQSLGQGLEFLIYFQGNSAPDKSGLPSDRFSAERTGGSVSTLTIQRTQQEDSAVYLCASSLGQGANTDTQYFGPGTRLTVL.

The V and J genes are TRBV7-2 and TRBJ2-7, with D unresolved. CDR1 is SGHTA, CDR2 FQGNSA, per germline. CDR3 size: 13 residues. V was cut by 2 bases and J by 3 bases, with 8 bases left in between. CDR3 nucleotides: TGTGCCAGCAGCTTACAGTCGGGCTACGAGCAGTACTTC. Protein product: CASSLQSGYEQYF.

The chain uses TRBV28 and TRBJ1-5; TRBD1 might be the D (5 bases). The germline V gene has CDR1 MDHEN and CDR2 SYDVKM. Trimming stripped 7 bases from V and 7 bases from J, with 14 bases between. This CDR3 has 13 amino acids. CDR3 nucleotide sequence: TGTGCCAGCACCCCGGGGGTCGGCCAGCCCCAGCATTTT. It translates to CASTPGVGQPQHF.

J is TRBJ1-5 and V is TRBV2; D call uncertain. The V gene's germline CDR1 is SNHLY and CDR2 FYNNEI. The CDR3 spans 14 residues. Trimming shortened V by 2 bases and J by 0 bases, and 5 bases separated the two germline ends. The CDR3: CASSEQDSNQPQHF. In nucleotides, the CDR3 is TGTGCCAGCAGTGAACAGGATAGCAATCAGCCCCAGCATTTT. The variable domain in full, with the rest retrieved from reference TRBV2 and TRBJ1-5, is EPEVTQTPSHQVTQMGQEVILRCVPISNHLYFYWYRQILGQKVEFLVSFYNNEISEKSEIFDDQFSVERPDGSNFTLKIRSTKLEDSAMYFCASSEQDSNQPQHFGDGTRLSIL.

The chain links TRBV7-8 to TRBJ2-3; D is unresolved. Between the trimmed V and J ends, which lost 6 bases and 5 bases, there was a span of 9 bases. CDR3 length: 12 residues. The germline V gene encodes CDR1 SGHVS and CDR2 FQNEAQ. The CDR3, as DNA: TGTGCCAGCAGATTTGAGAGAGATACGCAGTATTTT. Protein product: CASRFERDTQYF.

A note on this clone: One junction end does not reproduce the germline sequence, and a read error may be involved. V gene TRBV5-1 combines with J gene TRBJ2-1; D might be TRBD2 (7 bases). Germline CDR1 is SGHRS and CDR2 is YFSETQ. The CDR3 has 13 amino acids. The CDR3 region has the DNA TGCGCCAGCAGCTTGGCTACGGGGGGCCTATCGCTCTTC. Translating it yields CASSLATGGLSLF.

V usage is TRBV7-9 and J usage is TRBJ2-1; TRBD2 matches at 8 bases. The CDR3 runs to 14 residues. Germline CDR1 and CDR2: SEHNR and FQNEAQ (reference sequence). V gave up 8 bases and J gave up 9 bases; unmatched junction bases: 12. CDR3 DNA: TGTGCCAGCGGAAGCGGGAGTCATATTGGTGAGCAGTTCTTC. Translating gives CASGSGSHIGEQFF. Full variable domain (outside the CDR3, taken from reference TRBV7-9 and TRBJ2-1): DTGVSQNPRHKITKRGQNVTFRCDPISEHNRLYWYRQTLGQGPEFLTYFQNEAQLEKSRLLSDRFSAERPKGSFSTLEIQRTEQGDSAMYLCASGSGSHIGEQFFGPGTRLTVL.

The rearrangement uses TRBV21-1 and TRBJ1-6; the table calls TRBD1, which could not be checked here. TRBV21-1 corresponds to a pseudogene. The CDR3 is 18 amino acids. The CDR3 region has the DNA TGTGCCAGCACCCGGGACAGGGCGGGTCGTTCCTATAATTCACCCCTCCACTTT. Its protein is CASTRDRAGRSYNSPLHF.

The chain employs TRBV7-9 and TRBJ2-1; 7 bases align to TRBD1. The V segment lost 4 bases and the J segment 14 bases; nucleotides outside the gene matches: 8. The germline V gene encodes CDR1 SEHNR and CDR2 FQNEAQ (reference sequence). This CDR3 has 12 amino acids. Written as DNA, the CDR3 is TGTGCCAGCAGCTCGAACCGGGACAGCAAGTTCTTC. Translating gives CASSSNRDSKFF.

This clone showed up just once. J is TRBJ1-3 and V is TRBV21-1; the table's D call TRBD1 went unverified against the DNA. TRBV21-1 is marked as a pseudogene. This CDR3 is built from 10 residues. The CDR3 loop is CASSKVGTNF. Written as DNA, the CDR3 is TGTGCCAGCAGCAAAGTTGGGACAAATTTT.

This clone has more than one count but fewer than ten. CDR3 nucleotides: TGTGCCACCACGGGACACCTTATCACTGAAGCTTTCTTT. Amino acids: CATTGHLITEAFF. This sequence joins TRBV19 and TRBJ1-1; D is perhaps TRBD1 (6 bases). The V end lost 10 bases, the J end lost 4 bases, and 16 bases lay between the germline ends. Germline V gene data show CDR1 as LNHDA and CDR2 as SQIVND (reference sequence). This CDR3 contains 13 residues. The variable domain in full, with the rest retrieved from reference TRBV19 and TRBJ1-1, is DGGITQSPKYLFRKEGQNVTLSCEQNLNHDAMYWYRQDPGQGLRLIYYSQIVNDFQKGDIAEGYSVSREKKESFPLTVTSAQKNPTAFYLCATTGHLITEAFFGQGTRLTVV.

This chain uses TRBV27 with TRBJ2-5; no clear D gene. V dropped 3 bases and J dropped 5 bases, with 10 bases sitting between them. The CDR3 is 13 residues long. Per germline, CDR1 MNHEY and CDR2 SMNVEV (reference sequence). This CDR3 is CASSLRFAETQYF. DNA of the CDR3: TGTGCCAGCAGTTTGAGGTTTGCGGAGACCCAGTACTTC.

This chain joins TRBV28 and TRBJ2-7; no reliable D call. The length of the CDR3 is 13 residues. Trimming took off 1 base at V and 2 bases at J, with 6 bases between the two ends. Germline V lookup: CDR1 MDHEN, CDR2 SYDVKM. Here the CDR3 reads CASSLSSPYEQYF. Here the CDR3 DNA reads TGTGCCAGCAGTTTATCCAGTCCCTACGAGCAGTACTTC.

The genes are TRBV6-6 and TRBJ1-3, with D unresolved. V lost 3 bases and J 0 bases, leaving 9 bases between the germline ends. Germline V gives CDR1 MNHNY, CDR2 SVGAGI (reference sequence). CDR3 length: 15 amino acids. The CDR3 spells CASSYSFPSGNTIYF. The CDR3 nucleotides are TGTGCCAGCAGTTATAGTTTCCCCTCTGGAAACACCATATATTTT.

The V call is TRBV30, the J call TRBJ2-2, with D possibly matching TRBD2 (6 bases). Trimming stripped 4 bases from V and 6 bases from J, with 9 bases between. Germline CDR1 is GTSNPN and CDR2 is SVGIG (reference sequence). This CDR3 region has 12 residues. DNA for the CDR3: TGTGCCTGGAAAAGGAGGGCCGGGGAGCTGTTTTTT. Translation gives CAWKRRAGELFF.

The J gene is TRBJ2-5, the V gene TRBV2, with 11 positions matching TRBD2. Per germline, CDR1 SNHLY and CDR2 FYNNEI. There are 17 residues in the CDR3. V lost 4 bases and J lost 0; bases outside the gene matches: 7. The CDR3 reads CASSGGLADKYQETQYF. The DNA for the CDR3 is TGTGCCAGCAGTGGGGGACTAGCGGATAAGTACCAAGAGACCCAGTACTTC. Supplemented by reference TRBV2 and TRBJ2-5, the full variable domain reads EPEVTQTPSHQVTQMGQEVILRCVPISNHLYFYWYRQILGQKVEFLVSFYNNEISEKSEIFDDQFSVERPDGSNFTLKIRSTKLEDSAMYFCASSGGLADKYQETQYFGPGTRLLVL.

This clone appeared once. The chain links TRBV19 to TRBJ2-7; 7 bases map to TRBD2. The CDR3 runs to 15 residues. J was trimmed by 3 bases and V by 1 base; bases with no gene match: 6. Germline V gene lookup returns CDR1 LNHDA and CDR2 SQIVND (reference sequence). The CDR3 loop is CASSIAEASGYEQYF. For the CDR3, the DNA is TGTGCCAGTAGTATAGCGGAGGCTAGCGGCTACGAGCAGTACTTC.

The gene calls are TRBV28 and TRBJ2-1; 9 bases align to TRBD2. V gave up 6 bases and J gave up 1 base; unmatched junction bases: 7. CDR1 is MDHEN, CDR2 SYDVKM, per germline. CDR3 size: 16 residues. The CDR3 loop reads CASRPSGRPSYNEQFF. The DNA for the CDR3 is TGTGCCAGCAGACCCAGCGGGAGGCCTTCCTACAATGAGCAGTTCTTC.

The chain links TRBV28 to TRBJ2-2; D may be TRBD2 (7 bases). This CDR3 is built from 15 residues. Trimming took 5 bases from V and 6 from J, leaving 16 bases between them. CDR1 and CDR2 from the germline V gene are MDHEN and SYDVKM. CDR3 in amino acids: CASSIGGAQAGELFF. In DNA form, the CDR3 reads TGTGCCAGCAGTATAGGGGGGGCACAGGCCGGGGAGCTGTTTTTT.